The 16 T cell receptor beta chains below come from one sample, sequenced in a study of blood T cell repertoires in COVID-19. TCRdb keeps only in-frame clones here, not all; method: immunoSEQ multiplex PCR. The sample lists over 60,000 clones, 60% to 85% occurring once. Sequencing was carried out using peripheral blood. These receptors were obtained from a human donor in a cohort sampled during active COVID-19.

The V call is TRBV19, the J call TRBJ2-2; TRBD1 might be the D (5 bases). Germline CDR1 LNHDA, CDR2 SQIVND (reference sequence). The CDR3 totals 16 residues. V lost 3 bases, J lost 6 bases, and 17 bases lay in between. This chain's CDR3 is CASSIGQGNYPGELFF. The DNA of the CDR3 is TGTGCCAGTAGTATTGGCCAGGGAAATTACCCCGGGGAGCTGTTTTTT.

The chain carries TRBV28 and TRBJ2-7; D uncertain. Germline V gene data show CDR1 as MDHEN and CDR2 as SYDVKM. The CDR3 is 14 amino acids. The germline V and J ends were trimmed by 5 bases and 7 bases, with 18 bases remaining between them. In DNA form, the CDR3 reads TGTGCCAGCAGTCCCCCCCTCGAGGCAGCAGAGCAGTACTTC. Encoded protein: CASSPPLEAAEQYF.

V usage is TRBV4-1 and J usage is TRBJ1-5, with 7 bases that match TRBD1. Trimming at V came to 6 bases and at J to 2 bases, leaving 7 bases not matched to a gene. CDR3 size: 15 residues. From germline, CDR1 is MGHRA and CDR2 YSYEKL. The CDR3 bases are TGCGCCAGCAGGGTCGTAGGGGGCGGCAATCAGCCCCAGCATTTT. Its translation is CASRVVGGGNQPQHF.

The chain is built from TRBV4-2 and TRBJ1-1; 7 bases fit TRBD1. Germline assignment: CDR1 LGHNA and CDR2 YNFKEQ. The ends lost 1 base at V and 2 bases at J; junction bases unmatched: 4. CDR3 length equals 15 residues. CDR3 region: CASSQARGDNTEAFF. The CDR3 coding sequence is TGTGCCAGCAGCCAAGCCAGGGGGGATAACACTGAAGCTTTCTTT.

The V call is TRBV12-3 or TRBV12-4, the J call TRBJ2-2; no reliable D call. This CDR3 contains 12 residues. V was pared by 8 bases and J by 6 bases, with 10 bases between. Here the CDR3 reads CASGPDAGELFF. In DNA form, the CDR3 reads TGTGCCAGCGGGCCGGATGCCGGGGAGCTGTTTTTT.

This chain joins TRBV10-3 and TRBJ2-7; 9 bases are shared with TRBD1. The germline V gene encodes CDR1 ENHRY and CDR2 SYGVKD. The CDR3 contains 15 residues. The V segment lost 0 bases and the J segment 7 bases; nucleotides outside the gene matches: 7. The CDR3 DNA is TGTGCCATCAGTGAGTCTTCGGGGACAGGGAGGGAGCAGTACTTC. This translates into CAISESSGTGREQYF.

Of note for this clone: A junction end diverges from the germline sequence, so it may reflect a read error. This sequence joins TRBV29-1 and TRBJ1-3, with a tentative D call TRBD1 (6 bases). CDR3 length: 12 amino acids. Germline V gene sequence: CDR1 SQVTM, CDR2 ANQGSEA. In nucleotides, the CDR3 is TGCAGCGTTGCGGGCCATACAGGGAAATTGGATTTT. This codes for CSVAGHTGKLDF.

The gene calls are TRBV2 and TRBJ2-1, with D perhaps matching TRBD2 (6 bases). CDR3 length: 14 residues. Trimming pared 0 bases from V and 6 bases from J, leaving 9 bases between. The germline CDR1 and CDR2 sequences are SNHLY and FYNNEI. CDR3 sequence (DNA): TGTGCCAGCAGTGAAGCCCCACTAGCCAATGAGCAGTTCTTC. This translates into CASSEAPLANEQFF.

V and J are TRBV30 and TRBJ1-2; possible D gene TRBD1, 5 bases. CDR1 and CDR2 from the germline V gene are GTSNPN and SVGIG (reference sequence). This CDR3 spans 15 amino acids. V gave up 8 bases and J gave up 7 bases, with 26 bases separating them. The CDR3 DNA follows: TGTGCCGGAGGGCCCGGGGGAAGTGGGTCCTTTGGCTACACCTTC. Its translation: CAGGPGGSGSFGYTF.

This clone was observed a handful of times. This chain links TRBV4-1 with TRBJ1-5; D not resolved. Per germline, CDR1 MGHRA and CDR2 YSYEKL. The CDR3 runs to 13 residues. Trimming removed 0 bases from V and 6 bases from J, with 6 bases in between. This CDR3 is CASSQDTVQPQHF. CDR3 bases: TGCGCCAGCAGCCAAGATACGGTTCAGCCCCAGCATTTT.

The genes are TRBV5-1 and TRBJ2-7, with D perhaps TRBD1 (5 bases). Trimming took off 4 bases at V and 4 bases at J, with 12 bases between the two ends. The CDR3 has 13 amino acids. In germline, CDR1 is SGHRS, CDR2 YFSETQ. Here the CDR3 reads CASSPDYRYEQYF. CDR3 nucleotide sequence: TGCGCCAGCAGCCCGGATTACAGGTACGAGCAGTACTTC.

V gene TRBV4-1 combines with J gene TRBJ1-5, with 8 bases lining up with TRBD1. V was pared by 1 base and J by 2 bases, with 10 bases of the junction left unmatched. Germline V lookup: CDR1 MGHRA, CDR2 YSYEKL. The CDR3 contains 18 residues. CDR3 in amino acids: CASSQGQGRLNGNQPQHF. CDR3 in DNA: TGCGCCAGCAGCCAAGGACAGGGGAGGTTAAATGGCAATCAGCCCCAGCATTTT.

This clone has more than one count but fewer than ten. V gene TRBV6-5 combines with J gene TRBJ1-6; tentatively, D is TRBD1 (6 bases). The germline CDR1 and CDR2 sequences are MNHEY and SVGAGI. V shed 2 bases and J shed 11 bases, with 13 bases lying between them. The CDR3 extends over 14 amino acids. The CDR3 nucleotides are TGTGCCAGCAGTTACGACTCCACAGGGCCACCCCTCCACTTT. Translation: CASSYDSTGPPLHF.

The sample holds a few counts of this clone. V gene TRBV12-3 or TRBV12-4 combines with J gene TRBJ2-7; TRBD1 might be the D (5 bases). The CDR3 is 12 residues long. Trimming stripped 10 bases from V and 7 bases from J, with 17 bases between. The CDR3 nucleotides are TGTGCCACCGCCCAGGGCCCTTTGGAGCAGTACTTC. Its translation: CATAQGPLEQYF.

The chain employs TRBV5-6 and TRBJ2-7; 8 nucleotides align to TRBD1. The CDR3 contains 15 residues. Germline V gene data show CDR1 as SGHDT and CDR2 as YYEEEE. Unmatched junction bases numbered 7, after V lost 4 bases and J lost 1 base. The CDR3 region has the DNA TGTGCCAGCAGCATAGGACAGGGTGGGTCCTACGAGCAGTACTTC. Residues: CASSIGQGGSYEQYF.

The chain links TRBV5-1 to TRBJ2-3; a weak D match, TRBD2 (5 bases). V shed 4 bases and J shed 3 bases, with 9 bases lying between them. The V gene's germline CDR1 is SGHRS and CDR2 YFSETQ. The CDR3 is made up of 13 amino acids. CDR3 DNA sequence: TGCGCCAGCAGCATCCGGGAAACAGATACGCAGTATTTT. As protein: CASSIRETDTQYF.